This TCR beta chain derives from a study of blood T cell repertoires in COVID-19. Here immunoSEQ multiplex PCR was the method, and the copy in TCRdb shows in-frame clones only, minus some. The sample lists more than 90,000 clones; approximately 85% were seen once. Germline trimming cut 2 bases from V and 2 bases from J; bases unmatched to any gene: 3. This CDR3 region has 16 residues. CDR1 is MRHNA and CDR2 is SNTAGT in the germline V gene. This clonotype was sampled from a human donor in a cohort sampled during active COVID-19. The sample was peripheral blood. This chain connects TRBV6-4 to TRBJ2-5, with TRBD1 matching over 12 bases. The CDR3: CASSDRDRGLQETQYF. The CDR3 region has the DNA TGTGCCAGCAGTGACCGGGACAGGGGGCTTCAAGAGACCCAGTACTTC.